This T cell receptor beta chain originates from a study of control samples from healthy donors and cancer patients. Trimming removed 3 bases at V and 2 bases at J, with 12 bases between. CDR3 length equals 15 residues. Per germline, CDR1 SGDLS and CDR2 YYNGEE. Some clones are missing from TCRdb's copy, which holds only in-frame ones; the method was immunoSEQ multiplex PCR. The data show some 130,000 clones, with about nine tenths seen just once and 2.5% held by the top ten. Sample: blood. The gene calls are TRBV9 and TRBJ2-1; D is perhaps TRBD1 (6 bases). This TCR derives from a man between 35 and 55 years old in good health. The CDR3 loop reads CASSATGNAYNEQFF. The DNA for the CDR3 is TGTGCCAGCAGCGCAACAGGGAACGCCTACAATGAGCAGTTCTTC.